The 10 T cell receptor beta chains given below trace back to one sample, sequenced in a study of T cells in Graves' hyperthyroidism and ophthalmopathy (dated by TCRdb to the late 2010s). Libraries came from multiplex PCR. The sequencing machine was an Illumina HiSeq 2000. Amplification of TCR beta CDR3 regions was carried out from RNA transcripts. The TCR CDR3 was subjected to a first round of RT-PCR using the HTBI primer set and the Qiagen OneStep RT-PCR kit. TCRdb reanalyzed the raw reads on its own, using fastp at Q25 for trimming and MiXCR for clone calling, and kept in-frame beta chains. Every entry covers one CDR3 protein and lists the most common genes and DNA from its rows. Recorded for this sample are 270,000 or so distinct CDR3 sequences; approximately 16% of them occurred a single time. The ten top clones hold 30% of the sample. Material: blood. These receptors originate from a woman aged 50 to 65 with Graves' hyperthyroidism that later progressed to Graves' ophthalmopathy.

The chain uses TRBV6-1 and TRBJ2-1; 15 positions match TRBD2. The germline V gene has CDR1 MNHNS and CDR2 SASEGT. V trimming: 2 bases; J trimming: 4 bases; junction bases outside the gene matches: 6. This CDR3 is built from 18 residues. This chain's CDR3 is CASSESGLAGGVYNEQFF. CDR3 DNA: TGTGCCAGCAGTGAATCCGGACTAGCGGGAGGGGTATACAATGAGCAGTTCTTC.

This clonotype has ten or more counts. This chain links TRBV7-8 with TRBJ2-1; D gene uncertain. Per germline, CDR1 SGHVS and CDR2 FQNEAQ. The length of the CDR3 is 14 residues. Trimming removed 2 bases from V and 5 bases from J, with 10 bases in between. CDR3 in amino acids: CASSLTALNNEQFF. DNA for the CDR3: TGTGCCAGCAGCTTAACGGCCTTAAACAATGAGCAGTTCTTC.

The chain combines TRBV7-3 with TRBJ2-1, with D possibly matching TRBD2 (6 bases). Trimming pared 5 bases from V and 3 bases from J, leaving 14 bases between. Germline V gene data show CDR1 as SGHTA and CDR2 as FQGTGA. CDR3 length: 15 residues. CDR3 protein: CASSQQRASYNEQFF. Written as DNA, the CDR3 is TGTGCCAGCAGCCAACAGCGGGCGAGCTACAATGAGCAGTTCTTC.

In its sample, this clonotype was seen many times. The CDR3 reads CASSKQGGTYNEQFF. The CDR3, as DNA: TGTGCCAGCAGTAAACAGGGAGGGACCTACAATGAGCAGTTCTTC. The genes are TRBV2 and TRBJ2-1; D may be TRBD2 (7 bases). From germline, CDR1 is SNHLY and CDR2 FYNNEI. Trimming left V 5 bases short and J 2 bases short, with 13 bases between. The length of the CDR3 is 15 residues.

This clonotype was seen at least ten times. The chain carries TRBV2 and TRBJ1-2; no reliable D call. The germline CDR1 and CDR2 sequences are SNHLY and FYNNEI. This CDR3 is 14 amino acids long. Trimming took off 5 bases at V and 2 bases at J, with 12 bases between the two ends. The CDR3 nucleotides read TGTGCCAGCAGTCTAAGTTCAGCAAACTATGGCTACACCTTC. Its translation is CASSLSSANYGYTF.

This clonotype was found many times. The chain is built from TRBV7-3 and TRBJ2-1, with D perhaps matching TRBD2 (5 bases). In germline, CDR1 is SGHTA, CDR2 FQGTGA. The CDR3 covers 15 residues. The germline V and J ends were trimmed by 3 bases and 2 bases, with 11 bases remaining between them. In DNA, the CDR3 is TGTGCCAGCAGCTTCGAGGCGGGTCCCTACAATGAGCAGTTCTTC. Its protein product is CASSFEAGPYNEQFF.

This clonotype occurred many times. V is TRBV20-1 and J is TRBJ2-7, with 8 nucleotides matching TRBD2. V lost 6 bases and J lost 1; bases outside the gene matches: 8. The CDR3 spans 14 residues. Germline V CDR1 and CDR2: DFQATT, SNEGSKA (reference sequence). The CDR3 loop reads CSAKLAEGSYEQYF. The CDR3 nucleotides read TGCAGTGCGAAACTAGCGGAGGGGTCCTACGAGCAGTACTTC.

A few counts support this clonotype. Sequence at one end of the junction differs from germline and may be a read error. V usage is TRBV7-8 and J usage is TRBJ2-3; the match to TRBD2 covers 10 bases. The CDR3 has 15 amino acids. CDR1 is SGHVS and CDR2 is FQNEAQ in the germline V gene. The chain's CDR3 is CTSSLASGSTDTQYF. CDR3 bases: TGTACCAGCAGCTTAGCTAGCGGGAGTACAGATACGCAGTATTTT.

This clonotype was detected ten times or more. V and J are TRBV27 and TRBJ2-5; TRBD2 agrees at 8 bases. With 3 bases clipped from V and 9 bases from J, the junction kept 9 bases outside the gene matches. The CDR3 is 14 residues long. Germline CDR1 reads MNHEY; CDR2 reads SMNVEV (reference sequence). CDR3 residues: CASSLGLAGNPQYF. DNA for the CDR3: TGTGCCAGCAGTTTGGGTCTAGCGGGCAACCCCCAGTACTTC.

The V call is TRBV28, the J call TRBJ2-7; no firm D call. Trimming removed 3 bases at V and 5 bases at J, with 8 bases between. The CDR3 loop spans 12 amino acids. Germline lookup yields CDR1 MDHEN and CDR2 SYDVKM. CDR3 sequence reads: CASSFIPDEQYF. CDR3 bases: TGTGCCAGCAGTTTTATCCCAGACGAGCAGTACTTC.